The 19 T cell receptor beta chains reported below all come from one sample, sequenced in a study of technical replicates of blood from a few donors. Sequenced by immunoSEQ multiplex PCR; TCRdb stores in-frame clones only, minus some. This sample carries 35,000 to 50,000 clones, around 96% of them seen once, and the ten largest clones take around 0.38%. What was sequenced was T cells isolated from PBMCs. These receptors originate from a human donor in good health.

V and J are TRBV9 and TRBJ2-2; 10 bases are a match to TRBD2. The V gene's germline CDR1 is SGDLS and CDR2 YYNGEE. This CDR3 has 13 residues. The ends lost 3 bases at V and 9 bases at J; junction bases unmatched: 2. This CDR3 reads CASSEGLARELFF. The CDR3 DNA sequence: TGTGCCAGCAGCGAGGGACTAGCGCGGGAGCTGTTTTTT.

This clone was seen more than once but under ten times. This chain connects TRBV29-1 to TRBJ1-2; D is possibly TRBD1 (6 bases). From germline, CDR1 is SQVTM and CDR2 ANQGSEA. The CDR3 runs to 12 residues. V lost 4 bases to trimming and J lost 0 bases, with 6 bases between them. The CDR3 region is CSVGTANYGYTF. The CDR3 nucleotides are TGCAGCGTTGGGACAGCTAACTATGGCTACACCTTC. Based on the CDR3 plus reference TRBV29-1 and TRBJ1-2, the full variable domain is SAVISQKPSRDICQRGTSLTIQCQVDSQVTMMFWYRQQPGQSLTLIATANQGSEATYESGFVIDKFPISRPNLTFSTLTVSNMSPEDSSIYLCSVGTANYGYTFGSGTRLTVV.

This chain joins TRBV10-1 and TRBJ2-2, with a possible D match to TRBD1 (5 bases). The CDR3 spans 14 residues. The V end was cut by 5 bases, the J end by 4 bases, with 11 bases between. The V gene's germline CDR1 is WNHNN and CDR2 SYGVQD (reference sequence). The CDR3 protein is CASSYRSGTGELFF. CDR3 in DNA: TGCGCCAGCAGTTACAGGTCGGGCACCGGGGAGCTGTTTTTT.

The chain recombines TRBV4-3 with TRBJ1-2; D is unclear. Germline assignment: CDR1 LGHNA and CDR2 YSLEER. V lost 0 bases, J lost 5 bases, and 13 bases lay in between. The CDR3 runs to 15 residues. DNA for the CDR3: TGCGCCAGCAGCCAAGATAGAAGTGTTCGGTATGGCTACACCTTC. Translation gives CASSQDRSVRYGYTF.

The CDR3 DNA reads as TGTGCCAGCACCAGGACGGGGTATAGCAATCAGCCCCAGCATTTT. This gives the protein CASTRTGYSNQPQHF. The chain couples TRBV6-6 to TRBJ1-5; no firm D call. The V end was cut by 7 bases, the J end by 0 bases, with 13 bases between. The CDR3 spans 15 residues. Per the germline V gene, CDR1 is MNHNY and CDR2 is SVGAGI (reference sequence).

The genes are TRBV27 and TRBJ1-2, with D maybe TRBD1 (6 bases). V was cut by 0 bases and J by 6 bases, with 14 bases left in between. The CDR3 totals 15 residues. Germline V gives CDR1 MNHEY, CDR2 SMNVEV (reference sequence). This CDR3 is CASSLSRDTLNGYTF. The DNA for the CDR3 is TGTGCCAGCAGTTTATCGAGGGACACGTTGAATGGCTACACCTTC.

The sample holds one count of this clone. The rearrangement uses TRBV6-5 and TRBJ1-2; D unresolved. From germline, CDR1 is MNHEY and CDR2 SVGAGI. This CDR3 is 13 amino acids long. V was shortened by 0 bases and J by 6 bases, with 8 bases between the two germline ends. The CDR3: CASSYSQAHGYTF. For the CDR3, the DNA is TGTGCCAGCAGTTACTCTCAGGCCCATGGCTACACCTTC.

The chain joins TRBV5-1 to TRBJ2-5, with D perhaps matching TRBD2 (6 bases). From germline, CDR1 is SGHRS and CDR2 YFSETQ. The CDR3 covers 14 residues. Trimming left V 2 bases short and J 5 bases short, with 13 bases between. The CDR3 DNA reads TGCGCCAGCAGCTTTACAGCGGGCCCGGAGACCCAGTACTTC. Protein product: CASSFTAGPETQYF.

This chain's CDR3 is CASSRMTGELNYGYTF. CDR3 sequence (DNA): TGTGCCAGCAGCCGCATGACAGGGGAGCTTAACTATGGCTACACCTTC. The chain has TRBV5-6 and TRBJ1-2, with 8 bases lining up with TRBD1. The CDR3 loop spans 16 amino acids. The V and J ends lost 4 bases and 1 base, in that order; junction bases with no gene match: 9. From germline, CDR1 is SGHDT and CDR2 YYEEEE.

The rearrangement links TRBV14 to TRBJ2-7; possible D gene TRBD2, 5 bases. This CDR3 is 14 amino acids long. V dropped 4 bases and J dropped 3 bases, with 13 bases sitting between them. Germline CDR1 reads SGHDN; CDR2 reads FVKESK. CDR3 protein: CASSLSGGYYEQYF. The CDR3 DNA is TGTGCCAGCAGCCTCTCGGGCGGGTACTACGAGCAGTACTTC.

The rearrangement uses TRBV13 and TRBJ2-1, with 9 nucleotides matching TRBD2. Trimming took 1 base from V and 7 from J; bases not matched to a gene: 5. CDR3 length: 15 residues. Per germline, CDR1 PRHDT and CDR2 FYEKMQ (reference sequence). In DNA, the CDR3 is TGTGCCAGCAGCTTAGATAGCGGGAGCGTTAATGAGCAGTTCTTC. This gives the protein CASSLDSGSVNEQFF.

The sample holds one count of this clone. Written as DNA, the CDR3 is TGCAGCGCTGGGGACCTGGGACTAGCGGGAGGAATCACAGATACGCAGTATTTT. Residues: CSAGDLGLAGGITDTQYF. The chain carries TRBV29-1 and TRBJ2-3; the match to TRBD2 covers 15 bases. The CDR3 spans 18 residues. V shed 7 bases, J shed 2 bases, and the junction held 13 bases outside the gene matches. Looked up from germline, CDR1 is SQVTM and CDR2 is ANQGSEA.

The J gene is TRBJ2-7, the V gene TRBV7-8; 12 positions agree with TRBD1. Losses at the gene ends were 5 bases for V and 4 bases for J; bases not matched to a gene: 3. The CDR3 loop spans 14 amino acids. Germline CDR1 reads SGHVS; CDR2 reads FQNEAQ. CDR3 sequence reads: CASSRDRGPYEQYF. The DNA of the CDR3 is TGTGCCAGCAGCAGGGACAGGGGGCCGTACGAGCAGTACTTC.

The chain employs TRBV6-1 and TRBJ2-7, with 9 bases identical to TRBD2. CDR3 length equals 15 residues. Trimming cost V 5 bases and J 3 bases; bases outside gene matches: 8. Germline V gene lookup returns CDR1 MNHNS and CDR2 SASEGT. CDR3 DNA sequence: TGTGCCAGCAGTTTAGCGGGAGCATCTATCTACGAGCAGTACTTC. Protein sequence: CASSLAGASIYEQYF.

This clone has a single count. The rearrangement uses TRBV6-1 and TRBJ1-2; 9 bases agree with TRBD1. Germline values: CDR1 MNHNS, CDR2 SASEGT. Unmatched junction bases numbered 11, after V lost 6 bases and J lost 6 bases. CDR3 size: 15 residues. CDR3 in amino acids: CASRDKFGTGNGYTF. CDR3 in DNA: TGTGCCAGCAGAGACAAATTCGGGACAGGGAATGGCTACACCTTC.

The chain has TRBV7-2 and TRBJ2-2, with TRBD1 matching over 9 bases. The CDR3 is 18 amino acids. Trimming took 5 bases from V and 6 from J; bases not matched to a gene: 16. The germline V gene encodes CDR1 SGHTA and CDR2 FQGNSA. In DNA form, the CDR3 reads TGTGCCAGCAGCCCAAGGGGGACAGGGAACAGTATTGCCGGGGAGCTGTTTTTT. Its protein product is CASSPRGTGNSIAGELFF.

This chain uses TRBV28 with TRBJ2-7, with D uncertain. V was cut by 5 bases and J by 2 bases, with 10 bases left in between. The germline V gene has CDR1 MDHEN and CDR2 SYDVKM. This CDR3 is 13 amino acids long. In nucleotides, the CDR3 is TGTGCCAGCAGTGCCGGGTCGACCTACGAGCAGTACTTC. It codes for CASSAGSTYEQYF.

The gene calls are TRBV25-1 and TRBJ2-7; TRBD2 aligns across 10 bases. V lost 6 bases to trimming and J lost 3 bases; unmatched junction nucleotides: 2. The germline V gene has CDR1 MGHDK and CDR2 SYGVNS. The CDR3 runs 13 residues. In DNA, the CDR3 is TGTGCCAGCAGCGGGACTAGCGTCTACGAGCAGTACTTC. The encoded protein is CASSGTSVYEQYF.

This sequence joins TRBV2 and TRBJ2-7; 8 bases align to TRBD1. The ends lost 6 bases at V and 1 base at J; junction bases unmatched: 8. Germline CDR1 is SNHLY and CDR2 is FYNNEI. The CDR3 runs to 15 residues. The CDR3 DNA is TGTGCCAGCAGAACCGGGACAGGCCCTTCCTACGAGCAGTACTTC. The encoded protein is CASRTGTGPSYEQYF.